This T cell receptor (beta chain) was identified in a study of T cells in Graves' hyperthyroidism and ophthalmopathy. Points from the study as a whole: Within blood appeared most thyroid clonotypes that had expanded above 0.001.

RNA transcripts gave rise to amplified TCR beta CDR3 regions. TCR CDR3 regions were first amplified by RT-PCR with HTBI primers. TCRdb re-called the multiplex PCR reads with MiXCR, one entry per CDR3 protein. The sample includes about 500,000 distinct CDR3 sequences, roughly 16% of them seen just once. The CDR3 is 18 residues long. CDR1 SGHAT and CDR2 FQNNGV come from the germline V gene. Trimming took 2 bases from V and 3 from J; bases not matched to a gene: 8. This clonotype occurred a few times. Its matching antigen is unknown. The sequenced sample was blood. The V and J genes are TRBV11-2 and TRBJ2-6, with 9 bases matching TRBD1. This receptor was taken from a woman in her twenties or thirties with Graves' ophthalmopathy. CDR3 amino acids: CASSLSQGQGLGANVLTF. As DNA, the CDR3 is TGTGCCAGCAGCTTAAGCCAGGGACAGGGTCTTGGGGCCAACGTCCTGACTTTC.